Here is one T cell receptor beta chain with its context. The data derive from a study of blood T cell repertoires in COVID-19. Clinical history as reported by participants underpinned cohort assignment. This CDR3 is built from 14 residues. V was clipped by 1 base and J by 3 bases, with 7 bases between them. CDR1 is LGHNA, CDR2 YNFKEQ, per germline. Authors' methods: Nucleated cell counts were estimated from reference gene primer amplification. This table comes from immunoSEQ multiplex PCR, and its TCRdb copy is limited to in-frame clones, with some not included. The V and J calls and clone size were taken over from that table, and D and trimming were inferred from the DNA. The table lists a few hundred thousand clones, approximately 86% of them singletons.

The receptor's source is a woman between 25 and 40 years old who had been exposed to COVID-19. V and J are TRBV4-2 and TRBJ1-5, with TRBD1 as a possible D gene (5 bases). Material: PBMCs or T cells enriched from blood (not recorded which). CDR3 protein: CASSQGRDNQPQHF. CDR3 DNA: TGTGCCAGCAGCCAAGGCAGGGACAATCAGCCCCAGCATTTT.